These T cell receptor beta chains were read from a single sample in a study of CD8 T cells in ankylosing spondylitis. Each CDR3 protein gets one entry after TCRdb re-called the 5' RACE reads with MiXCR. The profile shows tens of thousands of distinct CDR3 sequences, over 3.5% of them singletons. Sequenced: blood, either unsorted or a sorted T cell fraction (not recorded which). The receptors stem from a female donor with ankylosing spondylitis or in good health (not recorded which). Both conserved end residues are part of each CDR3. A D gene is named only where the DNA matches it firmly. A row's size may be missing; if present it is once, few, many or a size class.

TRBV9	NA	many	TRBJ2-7	TGTGCCAGCAGCGCAGGCGGTTCCTACGAGCAGTACTTC	CASSAGGSYEQYF
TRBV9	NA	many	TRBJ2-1	TGTGCCAGCAGCGTAGGACAGGAGACCTCCTACAATGAGCAGTTCTTC	CASSVGQETSYNEQFF
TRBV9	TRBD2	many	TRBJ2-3	TGTGCCAGCAGCCGCGAGGTAGCGGGGGGGGGGAGTACGCAGTATTTT	CASSREVAGGGSTQYF
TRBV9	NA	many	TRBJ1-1	TGTGCCAGCAGCGTAACATCGAACACTGAAGCTTTCTTT	CASSVTSNTEAFF
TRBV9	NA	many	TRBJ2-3	TGTGCCAGCAGCGTAGCTACCCTAAGCACAGATACGCAGTATTTT	CASSVATLSTDTQYF
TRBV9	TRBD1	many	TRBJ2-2	TGTGCCAGCAGCCCAGCAGGGGGCCTCACCGGGGAGCTGTTTTTT	CASSPAGGLTGELFF
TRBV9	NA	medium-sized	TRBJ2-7	TGTGCCAGCAGCGTAGGATCAGGGGGGACTAGTGTGAACGAGCAGTACTTC	CASSVGSGGTSVNEQYF
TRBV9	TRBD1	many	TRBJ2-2	TGTGCCAGCAGCGTAGAGGCGACAGGGGGCAACACCGGGGAGCTGTTTTTT	CASSVEATGGNTGELFF
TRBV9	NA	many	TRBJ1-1	TGTGCCAGCAGCGTAGAGGGTGGGGTACCTGAAGCTTTCTTT	CASSVEGGVPEAFF
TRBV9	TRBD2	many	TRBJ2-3	TGTGCCAGCAGCGTAGCCCCGGGGGGAACCGGCGATACGCAGTATTTT	CASSVAPGGTGDTQYF
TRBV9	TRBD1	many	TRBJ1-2	TGTGCCAGCAGCACCCAATCCGGACAGGGAGCCTATGGCTACACCTTC	CASSTQSGQGAYGYTF
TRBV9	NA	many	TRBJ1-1	TGTGCCAGCAGCGTAGGAACAGTCGGGACTGAAGCTTTCTTT	CASSVGTVGTEAFF
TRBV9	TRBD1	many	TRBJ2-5	TGTGCCAGCAGCGTAGAATCAGGGGGACAAGAGACCCAGTACTTC	CASSVESGGQETQYF
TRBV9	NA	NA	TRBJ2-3	TGTGCCAGCAGCGTAGACCAGCTGTCAGATACGCAGTATTTT	CASSVDQLSDTQYF
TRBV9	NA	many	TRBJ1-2	TGTGCCAGCAGCTTAAGGTTAGGCTATGGCTACACCTTC	CASSLRLGYGYTF
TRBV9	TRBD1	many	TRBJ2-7	TGTGCCAGCAGCGTACGCGCAGGGGGCTACGAGCAGTACTTC	CASSVRAGGYEQYF
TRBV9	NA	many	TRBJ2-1	TGTGCCAGCAGCGTAGGGAGGGGGGCCTCTTCATTGAAGCAGTTCTTC	CASSVGRGASSLKQFF
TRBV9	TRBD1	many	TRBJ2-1	TGTGCCAGCAGCGCTCCGGGACAGGACTACAATGAGCAGTTCTTC	CASSAPGQDYNEQFF
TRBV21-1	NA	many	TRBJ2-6	TGTGCCAGCAGCAAAGTCGCAGTCAAAGAGACTGGGGCCAACGTCCTGACTTTC	CASSKVAVKETGANVLTF
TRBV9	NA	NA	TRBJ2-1	TGTGCCAGCAGCGTAGGAATAGGTCTAGCTCCAAAAGGTGAGCAGTTCTTC	CASSVGIGLAPKGEQFF
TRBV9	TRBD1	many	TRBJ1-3	TGTGCCAGCAGCTCACAGGGGGCGCGTGGAAACACCATATATTTT	CASSSQGARGNTIYF
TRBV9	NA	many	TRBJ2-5	TGTGCCAGCAGCGTAGATCCCTCCCAAGAGACCCAGTACTTC	CASSVDPSQETQYF
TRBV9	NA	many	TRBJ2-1	TGTGCCAGCAGCGTAGGGGCTCCTAGCTCCTACAATGAGCAGTTCTTC	CASSVGAPSSYNEQFF
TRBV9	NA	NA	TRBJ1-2	TGTGCCAGCAGCACGGACACCACCTCTACCTATGGCTACACCTTC	CASSTDTTSTYGYTF
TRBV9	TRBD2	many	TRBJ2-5	TGTGCCAGCAGCGTAGACCCGCGGGGGGGCGAGGAGACCCAGTACTTC	CASSVDPRGGEETQYF